A selection of T cell receptor beta chains follows, all from one sample in a study of early T cells in non-severe SARS-CoV-2 infection. One entry per CDR3 protein, called by TCRdb with MiXCR from the 5' RACE reads. The data contain some 90,000 distinct CDR3 sequences, about 15% of them singletons. Sequenced: whole blood. Every receptor here comes from an adult who was a healthcare worker with PCR-confirmed SARS-CoV-2 infection or an uninfected control (not recorded which). Each CDR3 is given without its conserved first and last residue.

CDR3aa: ASSPGTGSNTGELF
v_gene: TRBV4-3
j_gene: TRBJ2-2

CDR3aa: ASSVDGRLGGNEQF
v_gene: TRBV9
j_gene: TRBJ2-1

CDR3aa: ASSLDQGTPNEQF
v_gene: TRBV7-2
j_gene: TRBJ2-1

CDR3aa: ASRPGSGKLYEQY
v_gene: TRBV28
j_gene: TRBJ2-7

CDR3aa: ASRNRGTGELF
v_gene: TRBV12-3/TRBV12-4
j_gene: TRBJ2-2

CDR3aa: ASSFPGEGTQY
v_gene: TRBV7-7
j_gene: TRBJ2-5

CDR3aa: ASSEGLAGKF
v_gene: TRBV11-2
j_gene: TRBJ2-1

CDR3aa: ASSWDIETQY
v_gene: TRBV7-9
j_gene: TRBJ2-5

CDR3aa: ASSRSGRLTDTQY
v_gene: TRBV11-1
j_gene: TRBJ2-3

CDR3aa: ATRRYRSLTSTNEQF
v_gene: TRBV15
j_gene: TRBJ2-1

CDR3aa: ASKAGPKDEQF
v_gene: TRBV28
j_gene: TRBJ2-1

CDR3aa: ASSPRGANVLT
v_gene: TRBV5-5
j_gene: TRBJ2-6

CDR3aa: ASRLHPLARQF
v_gene: TRBV7-9
j_gene: TRBJ2-1

CDR3aa: ASSTREASYNEQF
v_gene: TRBV11-3
j_gene: TRBJ2-1

CDR3aa: ASSYSGRAF
v_gene: TRBV6-5
j_gene: TRBJ1-1

CDR3aa: ASSQDRNRHPGELF
v_gene: TRBV4-2
j_gene: TRBJ2-2

CDR3aa: SVARSGRETQY
v_gene: TRBV29-1
j_gene: TRBJ2-5

CDR3aa: ASRHFGETQY
v_gene: TRBV6-5
j_gene: TRBJ2-5

CDR3aa: ASSLEGFYGYT
v_gene: TRBV7-9
j_gene: TRBJ1-2

CDR3aa: ASFSLLYNEQF
v_gene: TRBV6-1
j_gene: TRBJ2-1

CDR3aa: ASTSTRASEQY
v_gene: TRBV5-1
j_gene: TRBJ2-7

CDR3aa: ASSLRLATEAF
v_gene: TRBV11-2
j_gene: TRBJ1-1

CDR3aa: ASSLGRAQGNTIY
v_gene: TRBV5-1
j_gene: TRBJ1-3

CDR3aa: ASSRFPGHENQPQH
v_gene: TRBV18
j_gene: TRBJ1-5

CDR3aa: ASSLQGPETQY
v_gene: TRBV5-1
j_gene: TRBJ2-5

CDR3aa: ASTPGLAGEVDTQY
v_gene: TRBV2
j_gene: TRBJ2-3

CDR3aa: ASSSLAGIQF
v_gene: TRBV7-3
j_gene: TRBJ2-1

CDR3aa: ASGFYNEQF
v_gene: TRBV12-5
j_gene: TRBJ2-1

CDR3aa: ATAGLATKWGEQF
v_gene: TRBV6-5
j_gene: TRBJ2-1

CDR3aa: SVPGTTPSGETQY
v_gene: TRBV29-1
j_gene: TRBJ2-5

CDR3aa: ASSQEVFYGYT
v_gene: TRBV3-1
j_gene: TRBJ1-2

CDR3aa: ASSARQDAEQY
v_gene: TRBV11-2
j_gene: TRBJ2-7

CDR3aa: ATSGPGGIQY
v_gene: TRBV24-1
j_gene: TRBJ2-5

CDR3aa: ASSFSYNQPQH
v_gene: TRBV12-3/TRBV12-4
j_gene: TRBJ1-5

CDR3aa: SAARGGSYNEQF
v_gene: TRBV29-1
j_gene: TRBJ2-1

CDR3aa: ASSADYNEQF
v_gene: TRBV10-1
j_gene: TRBJ2-1

CDR3aa: ASTPGLAGRRNEQF
v_gene: TRBV28
j_gene: TRBJ2-1

CDR3aa: ASSLSRNSGRVGGELF
v_gene: TRBV6-2/TRBV6-3
j_gene: TRBJ2-2

CDR3aa: ASSPFSGQAGVRPQH
v_gene: TRBV28
j_gene: TRBJ1-5

CDR3aa: SVEREAGETQY
v_gene: TRBV29-1
j_gene: TRBJ2-5

CDR3aa: ASSLDSARYEQY
v_gene: TRBV4-1
j_gene: TRBJ2-7

CDR3aa: ASTTGERPDRNEQF
v_gene: TRBV7-2
j_gene: TRBJ2-1

CDR3aa: ASSSSGRSSYNEQF
v_gene: TRBV7-9
j_gene: TRBJ2-1

CDR3aa: ATRGRGDTGELF
v_gene: TRBV25-1
j_gene: TRBJ2-2

CDR3aa: ASSLYPPAGGGYEQY
v_gene: TRBV28
j_gene: TRBJ2-7

CDR3aa: ASSQEYRDYEQY
v_gene: TRBV4-1
j_gene: TRBJ2-7

CDR3aa: ASLRRESSYNEQF
v_gene: TRBV6-2/TRBV6-3
j_gene: TRBJ2-1

CDR3aa: ASSQGPLSPHEQY
v_gene: TRBV3-1
j_gene: TRBJ2-7

CDR3aa: AASGRATGELF
v_gene: TRBV19
j_gene: TRBJ2-2

CDR3aa: SANKGQGKVHYGYT
v_gene: TRBV20-1
j_gene: TRBJ1-2

CDR3aa: ASSPTTNTDEQF
v_gene: TRBV18
j_gene: TRBJ2-1